Given below is one T cell receptor beta chain in context. The table lists this clonotype with a count of one. Its antigen has not been determined. One end of the junction is discordant with germline, which a read error may explain. This sample was included in a study of blood T cells in healthy people across ages (dated by TCRdb to about 2015). Study-wide context: Template switching captured roughly one uniquely barcoded TCR beta cDNA molecule per two T cells in model experiments. To track age-related changes in TCR beta repertoire diversity, the study relied on deep sequencing normalized with unique cDNA molecular identifiers. Four age groups were formed from the donors: young (average about 15 years), middle-aged (just under 40), aged (62) and long-lived (about 80). To avoid experimental bias, donors of different ages were randomly spread across the sequencing lanes. For two donors (one aged 18 to 29 and one aged 80 or older), the study analyzed two additional independent replicas of 1 million unique cDNA reads from the same blood draw. Overall study outcomes, separate from this receptor: Bulk unsorted PBMC profiling prevented conclusive comparison of naive and antigen-experienced compartments. Observed TCR beta diversity per million T cells fell roughly linearly with age, and a significant reduction was already apparent by age around 44. The percentage of naive T cells measured by flow cytometry correlated strongly with observed TCR beta diversity. Compared with the aged group, the long-lived group had more naive CD4+ T cells, fewer expanded clones and increased TCR diversity, suggesting age selection. Donor CMV infection status was unknown, potentially confounding age-related changes in expanded clonotypes. Estimates of total diversity from one million sequenced T cells were regarded as lower bounds and underestimates.

The library came from 5' RACE. These reads were obtained on an Illumina HiSeq 2500. The second PCR ran for roughly 6 to 11 cycles and used a J-beta primer mix along with a sample-barcoded 5' primer. Each TCR beta cDNA molecule received a unique molecular identifier from a template-switch 5' adaptor carrying 12 random nucleotides. At least 2.5 million CDR3-containing paired-end reads were obtained from each sample. First-strand cDNA synthesis was performed from all RNA using the Mint cDNA synthesis kit, with priming by a TRBC-specific oligonucleotide. Following uracil-DNA glycosylase treatment, a first 18-cycle PCR with universal primers M1SS and BC2_uni_R was performed on all cDNA. In the authors' own workflow: Each sample was normalized by randomly selecting 1 million high-quality reads, each carrying a distinct molecular identifier. Instead of being binned into consensus sequences, reads with shared molecular identifiers were discarded. MiTCR, with a Q25 quality threshold and the strictest error-elimination algorithm, was used for CDR3 identification, clonotype clustering and error correction. A nonparametric unseen species model with Euler transformation was used to estimate a lower bound on total TCR beta diversity. The public reads were reanalyzed by TCRdb: fastp trimming at Q25, MiXCR alignment, in-frame beta chains only. CDR3 protein sequences are deduplicated, and each keeps its most common genes and DNA. These V and J calls are TCRdb output, not the study's own analysis. The sample table holds 1.5 million to 2 million distinct CDR3 sequences, of which about 35% were seen once. The ten largest account for about 11% of the sample.

Donors were approximately 42 systemically healthy Caucasian individuals from Russia aged roughly 6 to 90 years. Ten milliliters of peripheral blood were drawn from each donor into EDTA-treated Vacutainer tubes. Ficoll-Paque density-gradient centrifugation was used to isolate PBMCs, with at least 6 million per sample. Total RNA, at least 6 micrograms per sample, was extracted from PBMCs with Trizol reagent. Naive CD45RAhigh/CD27high T cell percentages were measured by flow cytometry on a PBMC aliquot from every donor. The TCR was taken from a woman aged 25 to 45 in good health. Sequencing input: blood.

The CDR3 protein is CANSIPGEQFF. The nucleotide sequence reads as follows: TGTGCCAATAGTATTCCGGGGGAGCAGTTCTTC. The rearranged chain carries TRBV19 and TRBJ2-1; TRBD2 is perhaps the D gene, given 5 matching bases. The CDR3 holds 11 amino acids from the cysteine to the phenylalanine. CDR3 DNA only is kept here, 33 bases in frame from base 1. For CDR1 and CDR2, the germline V gene (reference sequence) lists LNHDA and SQIVND.